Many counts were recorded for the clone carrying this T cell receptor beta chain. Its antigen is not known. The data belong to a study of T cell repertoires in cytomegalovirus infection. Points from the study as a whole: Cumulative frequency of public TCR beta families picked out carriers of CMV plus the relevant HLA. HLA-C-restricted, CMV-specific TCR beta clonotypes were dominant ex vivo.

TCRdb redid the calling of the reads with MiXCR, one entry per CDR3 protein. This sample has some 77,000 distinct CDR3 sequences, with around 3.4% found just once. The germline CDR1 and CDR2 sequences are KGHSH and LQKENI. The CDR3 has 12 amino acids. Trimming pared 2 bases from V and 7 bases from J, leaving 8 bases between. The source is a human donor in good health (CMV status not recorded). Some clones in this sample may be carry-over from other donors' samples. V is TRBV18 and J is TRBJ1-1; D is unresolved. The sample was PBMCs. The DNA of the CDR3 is TGTGCCAGCTCACCAGGGTTTAGTGAAGCTTTCTTT. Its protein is CASSPGFSEAFF. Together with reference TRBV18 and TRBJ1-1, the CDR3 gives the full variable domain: NAGVMQNPRHLVRRRGQEARLRCSPMKGHSHVYWYRQLPEEGLKFMVYLQKENIIDESGMPKERFSAEFPKEGPSILRIQQVVRGDSAAYFCASSPGFSEAFFGQGTRLTVV.